Each of the 6 T cell receptor beta chains below was sequenced from the same sample in a study of shared clonotypes between healthy human individuals. TCRdb's table, derived via immunoSEQ multiplex PCR, lists solely in-frame clones and lacks some. The sample lists some 2,400,000 clones; around 95% were seen once. Material: naive CD4+ T cells sorted from blood. Subset denoted: CD45RA+ positively selected. The receptor set was obtained from a young man in good health.

The chain couples TRBV14 to TRBJ2-3; D is undetermined. The V gene lost 4 bases and the J gene lost 2 bases, with 13 bases spanning the gap. This CDR3 comprises 15 residues. The V gene's germline CDR1 is SGHDN and CDR2 FVKESK. The CDR3 region is CASSPIGQYTDTQYF. DNA of the CDR3: TGTGCCAGCAGCCCAATCGGTCAGTACACAGATACGCAGTATTTT.

The J gene is TRBJ2-2, the V gene TRBV18; 7 positions match TRBD1. Germline V CDR1 and CDR2: KGHSH, LQKENI. Trimming at V came to 6 bases and at J to 1 base, leaving 8 bases not matched to a gene. The CDR3 sequence is 16 residues long. CDR3 sequence: CASSQPQGVNTGELFF. The CDR3 coding sequence is TGTGCCAGCTCCCAGCCGCAGGGGGTGAACACCGGGGAGCTGTTTTTT.

This chain links TRBV4-2 with TRBJ1-2; no firm D call. The V end lost 4 bases, the J end lost 4 bases, and 13 bases lay between the germline ends. The germline V gene encodes CDR1 LGHNA and CDR2 YNFKEQ. The CDR3 extends over 14 amino acids. DNA of the CDR3: TGTGCCAGCAGCCGTACGAGGCCCCCCTATGGCTACACCTTC. It encodes CASSRTRPPYGYTF.

To note about this clone: Other DNA sequences within the sample encode an identical CDR3. The chain recombines TRBV4-3 with TRBJ2-1; the match to TRBD2 covers 10 bases. Germline trimming cut 0 bases from V and 6 bases from J; bases unmatched to any gene: 2. The CDR3 is made up of 15 amino acids. Looked up from germline, CDR1 is LGHNA and CDR2 is YSLEER. DNA of the CDR3: TGCGCCAGCAGCCAAGAGCTAGCGGGAGTCAATGAGCAGTTCTTC. Its protein product is CASSQELAGVNEQFF.

This chain links TRBV5-1 with TRBJ2-5; 9 bases agree with TRBD2. The length of the CDR3 is 14 residues. Germline values: CDR1 SGHRS, CDR2 YFSETQ. The V gene end was trimmed by 4 bases and the J gene end by 5 bases; junction bases not matched to a gene: 6. The CDR3 region has the DNA TGCGCCAGCAGCCCGGGACTAGCCGCGGAGACCCAGTACTTC. This encodes CASSPGLAAETQYF.

The chain joins TRBV4-3 to TRBJ2-7, with D maybe TRBD2 (6 bases). The germline V gene encodes CDR1 LGHNA and CDR2 YSLEER. The CDR3 is made up of 15 amino acids. Trimming removed 4 bases at V and 3 bases at J, with 16 bases between. CDR3 in DNA: TGCGCCAGCAGCCCGGAGGAGGGGTTTGGCTACGAGCAGTACTTC. Translated, it gives CASSPEEGFGYEQYF.